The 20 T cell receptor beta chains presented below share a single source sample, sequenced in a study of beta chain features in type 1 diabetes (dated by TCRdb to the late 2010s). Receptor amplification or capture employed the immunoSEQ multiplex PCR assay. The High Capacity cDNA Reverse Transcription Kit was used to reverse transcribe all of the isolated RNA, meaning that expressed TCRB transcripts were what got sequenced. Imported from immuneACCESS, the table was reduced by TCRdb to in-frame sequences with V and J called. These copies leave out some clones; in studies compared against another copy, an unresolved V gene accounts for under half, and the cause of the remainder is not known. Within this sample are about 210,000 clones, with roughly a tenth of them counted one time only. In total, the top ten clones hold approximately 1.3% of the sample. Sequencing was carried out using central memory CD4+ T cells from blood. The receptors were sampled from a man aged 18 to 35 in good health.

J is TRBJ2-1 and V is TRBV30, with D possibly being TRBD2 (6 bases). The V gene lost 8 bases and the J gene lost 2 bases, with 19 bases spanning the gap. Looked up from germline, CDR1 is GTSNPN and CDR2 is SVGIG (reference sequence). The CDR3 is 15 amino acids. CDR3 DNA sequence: TGTGCCAGCAGCCTGAGCGGGTACCCCTACAATGAGCAGTTCTTC. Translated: CASSLSGYPYNEQFF.

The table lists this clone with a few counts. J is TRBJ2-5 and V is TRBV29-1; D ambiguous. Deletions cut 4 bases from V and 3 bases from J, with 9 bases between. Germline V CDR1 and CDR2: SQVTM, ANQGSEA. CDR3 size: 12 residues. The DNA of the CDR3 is TGCAGCGTTGGACGGGTGGAAGAGACCCAGTACTTC. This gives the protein CSVGRVEETQYF.

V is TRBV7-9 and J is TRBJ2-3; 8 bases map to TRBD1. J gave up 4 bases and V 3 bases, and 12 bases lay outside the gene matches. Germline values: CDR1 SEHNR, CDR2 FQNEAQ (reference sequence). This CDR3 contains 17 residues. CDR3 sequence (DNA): TGTGCCAGCAGCTTCCCTAGAGGACAGGGTAAAGCAGATACGCAGTATTTT. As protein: CASSFPRGQGKADTQYF.

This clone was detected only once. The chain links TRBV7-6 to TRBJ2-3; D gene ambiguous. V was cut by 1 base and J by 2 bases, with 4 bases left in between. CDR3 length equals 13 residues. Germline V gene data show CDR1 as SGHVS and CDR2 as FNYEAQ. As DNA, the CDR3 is TGTGCCAGCAGCTTAGGACCCACAGATACGCAGTATTTT. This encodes CASSLGPTDTQYF.

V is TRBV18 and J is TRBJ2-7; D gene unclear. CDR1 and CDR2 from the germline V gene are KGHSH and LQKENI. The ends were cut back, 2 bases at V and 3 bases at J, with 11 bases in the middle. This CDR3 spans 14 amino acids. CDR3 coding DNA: TGTGCCAGCTCACCAAATCTAGAACACTACGAGCAGTACTTC. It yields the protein CASSPNLEHYEQYF.

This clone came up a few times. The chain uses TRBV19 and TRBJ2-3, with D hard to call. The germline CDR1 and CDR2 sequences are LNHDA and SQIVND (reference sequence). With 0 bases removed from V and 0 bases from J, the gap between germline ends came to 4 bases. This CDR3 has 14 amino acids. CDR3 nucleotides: TGTGCCAGTAGTATAGATAGCAGCACAGATACGCAGTATTTT. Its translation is CASSIDSSTDTQYF.

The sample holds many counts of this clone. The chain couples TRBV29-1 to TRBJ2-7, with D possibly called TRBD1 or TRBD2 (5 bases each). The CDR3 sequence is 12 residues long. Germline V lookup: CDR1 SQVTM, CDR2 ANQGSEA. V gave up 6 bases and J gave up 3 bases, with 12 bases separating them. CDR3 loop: CSVPSGGYEQYF. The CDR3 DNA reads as TGCAGCGTCCCCAGTGGGGGCTACGAGCAGTACTTC.

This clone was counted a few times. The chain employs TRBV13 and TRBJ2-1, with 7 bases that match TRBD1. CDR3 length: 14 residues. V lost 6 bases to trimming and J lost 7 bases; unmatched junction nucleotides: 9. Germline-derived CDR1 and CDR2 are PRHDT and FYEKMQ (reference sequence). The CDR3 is CASSFRQGVNEQFF. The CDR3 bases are TGTGCCAGCAGTTTCCGACAGGGAGTAAATGAGCAGTTCTTC.

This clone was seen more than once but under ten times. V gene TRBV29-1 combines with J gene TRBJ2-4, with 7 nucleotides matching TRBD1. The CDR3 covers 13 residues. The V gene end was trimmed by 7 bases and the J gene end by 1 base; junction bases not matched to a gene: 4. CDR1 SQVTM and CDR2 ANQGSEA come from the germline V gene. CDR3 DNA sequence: TGCAGCGCTGGACAGGCGGCCAAAAACATTCAGTACTTC. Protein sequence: CSAGQAAKNIQYF.

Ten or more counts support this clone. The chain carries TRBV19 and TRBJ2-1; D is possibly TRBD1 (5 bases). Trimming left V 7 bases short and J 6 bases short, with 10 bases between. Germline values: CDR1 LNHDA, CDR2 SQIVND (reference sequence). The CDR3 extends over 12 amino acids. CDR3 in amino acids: CASMRQGNEQFF. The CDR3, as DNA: TGTGCCAGTATGCGGCAGGGCAATGAGCAGTTCTTC.

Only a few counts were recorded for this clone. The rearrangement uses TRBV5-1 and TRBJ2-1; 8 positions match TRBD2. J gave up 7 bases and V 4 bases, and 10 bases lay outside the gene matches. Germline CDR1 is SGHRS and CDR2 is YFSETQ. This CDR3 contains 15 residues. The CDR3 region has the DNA TGCGCCAGCAGCAATAGCGGGACCATGAAAAATGAGCAGTTCTTC. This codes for CASSNSGTMKNEQFF.

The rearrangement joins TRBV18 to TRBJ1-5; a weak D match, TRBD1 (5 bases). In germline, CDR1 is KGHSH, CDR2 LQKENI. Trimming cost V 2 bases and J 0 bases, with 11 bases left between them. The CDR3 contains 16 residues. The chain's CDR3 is CASSPYGAGSNQPQHF. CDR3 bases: TGTGCCAGCTCACCATATGGGGCGGGTAGCAATCAGCCCCAGCATTTT.

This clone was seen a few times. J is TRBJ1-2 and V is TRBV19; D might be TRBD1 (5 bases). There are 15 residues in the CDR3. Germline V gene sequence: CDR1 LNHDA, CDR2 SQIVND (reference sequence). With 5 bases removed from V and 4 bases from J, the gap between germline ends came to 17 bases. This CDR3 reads CASSLGQGSGYGYTF. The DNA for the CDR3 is TGTGCCAGTAGTCTTGGGCAGGGCAGCGGCTATGGCTACACCTTC. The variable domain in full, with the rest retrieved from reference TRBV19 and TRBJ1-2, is DGGITQSPKYLFRKEGQNVTLSCEQNLNHDAMYWYRQDPGQGLRLIYYSQIVNDFQKGDIAEGYSVSREKKESFPLTVTSAQKNPTAFYLCASSLGQGSGYGYTFGSGTRLTVV.

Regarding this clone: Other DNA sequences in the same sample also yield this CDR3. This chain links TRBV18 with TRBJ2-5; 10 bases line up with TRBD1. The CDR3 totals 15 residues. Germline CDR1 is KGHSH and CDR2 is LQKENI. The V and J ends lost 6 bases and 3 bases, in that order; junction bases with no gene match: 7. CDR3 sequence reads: CASSPPGTGEETQYF. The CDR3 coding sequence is TGTGCCAGCTCGCCCCCCGGGACAGGGGAAGAGACCCAGTACTTC.

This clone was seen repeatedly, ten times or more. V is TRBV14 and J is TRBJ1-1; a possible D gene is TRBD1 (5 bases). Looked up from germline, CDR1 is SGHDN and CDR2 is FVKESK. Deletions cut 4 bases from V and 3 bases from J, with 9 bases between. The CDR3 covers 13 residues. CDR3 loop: CASSPRDYTEAFF. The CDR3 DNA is TGTGCCAGCAGCCCCCGGGACTACACTGAAGCTTTCTTT.

CDR3 amino acids: CASSKWTSANEQFF. CDR3 nucleotide sequence: TGTGCCAGCAGCAAGTGGACTAGCGCCAATGAGCAGTTCTTC. The rearrangement joins TRBV7-2 to TRBJ2-1, with 9 bases lining up with TRBD2. The V gene's germline CDR1 is SGHTA and CDR2 FQGNSA. Trimming took 5 bases from V and 6 from J; bases not matched to a gene: 5. This CDR3 spans 14 amino acids.

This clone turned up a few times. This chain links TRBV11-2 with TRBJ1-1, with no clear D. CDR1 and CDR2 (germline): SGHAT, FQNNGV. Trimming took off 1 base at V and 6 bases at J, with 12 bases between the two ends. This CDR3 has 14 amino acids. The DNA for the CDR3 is TGTGCCAGCAGCTTAGTCGTTCGGCACCCTGAAGCTTTCTTT. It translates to CASSLVVRHPEAFF. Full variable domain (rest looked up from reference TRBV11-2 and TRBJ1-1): EAGVAQSPRYKIIEKRQSVAFWCNPISGHATLYWYQQILGQGPKLLIQFQNNGVVDDSQLPKDRFSAERLKGVDSTLKIQPAKLEDSAVYLCASSLVVRHPEAFFGQGTRLTVV.

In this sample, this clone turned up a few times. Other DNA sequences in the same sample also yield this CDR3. CDR3 nucleotides: TGTGCCAGCAGCTTAGTAGGGCGGGCCTACGAGCAGTACTTC. It codes for CASSLVGRAYEQYF. The gene calls are TRBV7-2 and TRBJ2-7, with D possibly matching TRBD2 (5 bases). The CDR3 consists of 14 residues. Germline CDR1 SGHTA, CDR2 FQGNSA. V gave up 1 base and J gave up 2 bases, with 9 bases separating them.

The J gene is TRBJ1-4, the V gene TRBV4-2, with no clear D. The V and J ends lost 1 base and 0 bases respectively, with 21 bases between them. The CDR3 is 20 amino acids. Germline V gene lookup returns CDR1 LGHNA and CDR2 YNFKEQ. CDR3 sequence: CASSQALLSGRIATNEKLFF. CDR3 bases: TGTGCCAGCAGCCAAGCACTCTTATCCGGGAGGATTGCAACTAATGAAAAACTGTTTTTT.

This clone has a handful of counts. CDR3: CASSLGLAGAALYNEQFF. The CDR3 nucleotides read TGTGCCAGCAGCCTGGGACTAGCGGGAGCAGCCCTCTACAATGAGCAGTTCTTC. The chain recombines TRBV7-9 with TRBJ2-1; TRBD2 matches at 14 bases. V trimming: 5 bases; J trimming: 3 bases; junction bases outside the gene matches: 9. The CDR3 spans 18 residues. From germline, CDR1 is SEHNR and CDR2 FQNEAQ (reference sequence).